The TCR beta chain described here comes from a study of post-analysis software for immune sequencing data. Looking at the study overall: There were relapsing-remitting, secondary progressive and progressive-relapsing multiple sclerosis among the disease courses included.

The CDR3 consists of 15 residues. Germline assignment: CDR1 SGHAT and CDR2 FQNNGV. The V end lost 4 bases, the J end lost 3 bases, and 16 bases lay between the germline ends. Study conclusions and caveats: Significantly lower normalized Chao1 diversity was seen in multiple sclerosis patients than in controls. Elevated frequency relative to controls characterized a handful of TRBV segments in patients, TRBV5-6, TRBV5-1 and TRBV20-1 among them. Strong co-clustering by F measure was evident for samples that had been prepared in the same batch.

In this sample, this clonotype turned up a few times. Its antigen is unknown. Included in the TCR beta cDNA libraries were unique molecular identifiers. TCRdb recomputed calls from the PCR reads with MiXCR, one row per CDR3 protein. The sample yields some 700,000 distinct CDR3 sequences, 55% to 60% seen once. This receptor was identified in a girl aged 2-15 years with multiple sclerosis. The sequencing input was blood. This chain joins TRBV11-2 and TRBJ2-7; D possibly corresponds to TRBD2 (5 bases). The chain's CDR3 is CASSSEVAPRYEQYF. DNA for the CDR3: TGTGCCAGCAGCTCGGAGGTGGCTCCGCGCTACGAGCAGTACTTC. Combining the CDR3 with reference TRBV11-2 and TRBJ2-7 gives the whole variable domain EAGVAQSPRYKIIEKRQSVAFWCNPISGHATLYWYQQILGQGPKLLIQFQNNGVVDDSQLPKDRFSAERLKGVDSTLKIQPAKLEDSAVYLCASSSEVAPRYEQYFGPGTRLTVT.